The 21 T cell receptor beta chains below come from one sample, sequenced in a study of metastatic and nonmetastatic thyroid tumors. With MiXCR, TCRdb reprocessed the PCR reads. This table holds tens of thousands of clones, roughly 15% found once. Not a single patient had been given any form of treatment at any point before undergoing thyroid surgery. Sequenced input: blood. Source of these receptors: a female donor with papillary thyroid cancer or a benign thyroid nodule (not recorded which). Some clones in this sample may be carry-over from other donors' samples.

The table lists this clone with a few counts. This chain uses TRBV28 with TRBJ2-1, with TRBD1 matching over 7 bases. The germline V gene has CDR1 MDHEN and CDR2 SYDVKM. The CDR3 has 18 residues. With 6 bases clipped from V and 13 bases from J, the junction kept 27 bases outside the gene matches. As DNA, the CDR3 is TGTGCCAGCAGCACTCCCACCGGGACAGTGCCTTTCGGGGTGACCCAGTTCTTC. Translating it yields CASSTPTGTVPFGVTQFF.

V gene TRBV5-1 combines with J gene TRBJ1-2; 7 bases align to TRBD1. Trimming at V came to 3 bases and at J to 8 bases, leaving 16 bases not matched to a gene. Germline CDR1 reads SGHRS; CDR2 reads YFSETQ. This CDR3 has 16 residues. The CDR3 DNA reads TGCGCCAGCAGCTACGATGGACCCGACAGGGTAGGCGGCTACACCTTC. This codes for CASSYDGPDRVGGYTF.

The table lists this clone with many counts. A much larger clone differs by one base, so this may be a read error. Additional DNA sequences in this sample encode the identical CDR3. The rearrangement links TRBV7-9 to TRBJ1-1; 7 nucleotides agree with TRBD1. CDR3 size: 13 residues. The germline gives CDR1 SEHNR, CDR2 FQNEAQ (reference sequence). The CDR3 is CASSSNTGVEAFF. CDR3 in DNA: TGTGCCAGCAGCTCCAACACAGGGGTTGAAGCCTTCTTT.

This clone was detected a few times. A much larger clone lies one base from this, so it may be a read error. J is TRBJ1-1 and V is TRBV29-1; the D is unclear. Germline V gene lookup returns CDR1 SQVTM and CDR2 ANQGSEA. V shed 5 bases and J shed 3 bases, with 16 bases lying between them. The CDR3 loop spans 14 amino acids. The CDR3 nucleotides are TGCAGCGTTCGATCCAACGCCAGGTACACTGAAGCTTTCTTT. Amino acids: CSVRSNARYTEAFF.

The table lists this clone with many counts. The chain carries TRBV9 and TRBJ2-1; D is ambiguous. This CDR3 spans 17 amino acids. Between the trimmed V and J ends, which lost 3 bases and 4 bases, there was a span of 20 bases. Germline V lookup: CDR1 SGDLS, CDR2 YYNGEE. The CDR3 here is CASSGTWSGDSYNEQFF. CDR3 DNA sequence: TGTGCCAGCAGCGGTACGTGGAGTGGGGATTCTTACAATGAGCAGTTCTTC. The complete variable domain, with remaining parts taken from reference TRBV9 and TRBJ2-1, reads DSGVTQTPKHLITATGQRVTLRCSPRSGDLSVYWYQQSLDQGLQFLIQYYNGEERAKGNILERFSAQQFPDLHSELNLSSLELGDSALYFCASSGTWSGDSYNEQFFGPGTRLTVL.

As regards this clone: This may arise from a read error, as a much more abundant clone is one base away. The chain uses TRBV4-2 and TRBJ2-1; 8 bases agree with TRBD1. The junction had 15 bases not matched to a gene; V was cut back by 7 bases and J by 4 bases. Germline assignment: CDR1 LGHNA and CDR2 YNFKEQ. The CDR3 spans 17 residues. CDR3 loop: CASILMLTGTGYNEQFF. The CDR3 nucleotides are TGTGCCAGCATCCTAATGCTTACCGGGACAGGTTACAATGAGCAGTTCTTC.

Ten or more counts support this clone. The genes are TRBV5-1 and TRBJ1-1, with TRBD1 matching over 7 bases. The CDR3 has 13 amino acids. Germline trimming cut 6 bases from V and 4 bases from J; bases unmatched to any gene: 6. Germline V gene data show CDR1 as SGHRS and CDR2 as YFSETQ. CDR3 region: CASKTGLGTEAFF. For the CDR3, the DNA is TGCGCCAGCAAGACAGGGTTGGGCACTGAAGCTTTCTTT.

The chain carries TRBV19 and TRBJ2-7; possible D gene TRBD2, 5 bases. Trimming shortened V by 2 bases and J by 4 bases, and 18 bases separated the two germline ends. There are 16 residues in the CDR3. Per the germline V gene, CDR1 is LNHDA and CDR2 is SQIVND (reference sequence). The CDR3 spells CASSINASGGSYEQYF. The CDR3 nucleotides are TGTGCCAGTAGTATAAATGCATCTGGAGGTTCGTACGAGCAGTACTTC.

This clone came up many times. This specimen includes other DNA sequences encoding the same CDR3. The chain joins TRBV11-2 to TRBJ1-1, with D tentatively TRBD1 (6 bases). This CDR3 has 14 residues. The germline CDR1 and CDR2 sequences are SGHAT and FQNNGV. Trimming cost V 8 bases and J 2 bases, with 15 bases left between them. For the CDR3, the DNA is TGTGCCAGCCGACCTGGAGGGGGAAACACTGAAGCTTTCTTT. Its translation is CASRPGGGNTEAFF.

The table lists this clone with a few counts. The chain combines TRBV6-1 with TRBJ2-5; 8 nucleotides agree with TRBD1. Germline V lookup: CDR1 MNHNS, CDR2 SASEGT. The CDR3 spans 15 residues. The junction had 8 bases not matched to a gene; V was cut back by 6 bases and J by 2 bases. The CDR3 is CASRRQGMGQETQYF. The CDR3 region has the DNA TGTGCCAGCAGGAGACAGGGGATGGGACAAGAGACCCAGTACTTC.

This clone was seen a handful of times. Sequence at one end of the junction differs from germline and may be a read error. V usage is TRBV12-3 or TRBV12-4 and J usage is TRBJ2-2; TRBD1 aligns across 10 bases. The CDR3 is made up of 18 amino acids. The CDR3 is CASTIYSDRGLNSGELFF. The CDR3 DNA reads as TGTGCCAGCACCATCTATTCTGACAGGGGGCTGAACTCCGGGGAGCTGTTTTTT.

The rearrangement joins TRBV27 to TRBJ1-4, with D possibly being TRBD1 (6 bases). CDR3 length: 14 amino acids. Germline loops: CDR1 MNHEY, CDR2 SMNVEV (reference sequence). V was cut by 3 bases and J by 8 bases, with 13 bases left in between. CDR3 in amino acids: CASSFQGPVEKLFF. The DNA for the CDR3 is TGTGCCAGCAGTTTCCAGGGGCCGGTGGAAAAACTGTTTTTT.

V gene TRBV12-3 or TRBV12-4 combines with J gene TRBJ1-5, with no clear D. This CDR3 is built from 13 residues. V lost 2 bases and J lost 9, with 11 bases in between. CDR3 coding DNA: TGTGCCAGCAGTTTACTGTCCGGCGTGCCCCAGCATTTT. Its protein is CASSLLSGVPQHF.

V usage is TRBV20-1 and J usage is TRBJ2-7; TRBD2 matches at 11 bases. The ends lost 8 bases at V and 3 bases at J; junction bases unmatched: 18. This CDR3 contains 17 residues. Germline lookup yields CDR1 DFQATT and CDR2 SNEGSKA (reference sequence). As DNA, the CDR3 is TGCAGTTTTCCAAATCCCGGTACTAGCGGGAGTGTCTACGAGCAGTACTTC. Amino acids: CSFPNPGTSGSVYEQYF.

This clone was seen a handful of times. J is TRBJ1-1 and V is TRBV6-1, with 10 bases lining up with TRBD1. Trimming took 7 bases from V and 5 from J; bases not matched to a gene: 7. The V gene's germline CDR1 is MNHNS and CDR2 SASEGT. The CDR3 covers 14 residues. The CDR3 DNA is TGTGCCAGCAATCCCGACAGGGGGCAAACTGAAGCTTTCTTT. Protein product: CASNPDRGQTEAFF.

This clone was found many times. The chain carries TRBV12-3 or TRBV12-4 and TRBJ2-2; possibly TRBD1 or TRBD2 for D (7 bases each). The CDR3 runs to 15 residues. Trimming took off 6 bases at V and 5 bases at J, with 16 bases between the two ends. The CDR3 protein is CASSLHQGGTGELFF. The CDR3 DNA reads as TGTGCCAGCAGCCTCCATCAGGGGGGGACCGGGGAGCTGTTTTTT.

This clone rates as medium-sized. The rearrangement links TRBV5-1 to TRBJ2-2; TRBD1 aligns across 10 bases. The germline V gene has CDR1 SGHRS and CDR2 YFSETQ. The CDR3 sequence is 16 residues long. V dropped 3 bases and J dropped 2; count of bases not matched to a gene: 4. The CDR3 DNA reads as TGCGCCAGCAGCTCTGACAGGGGGCTAAACACCGGGGAGCTGTTTTTT. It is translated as CASSSDRGLNTGELFF.

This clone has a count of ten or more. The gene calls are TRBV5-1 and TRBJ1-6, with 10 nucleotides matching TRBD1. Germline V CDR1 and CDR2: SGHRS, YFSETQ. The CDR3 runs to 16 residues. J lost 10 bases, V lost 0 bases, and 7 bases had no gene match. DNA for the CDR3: TGCGCCAGCAGCTTGGAGGCAGGGACAGGGGTCTCACCCCTCCACTTT. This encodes CASSLEAGTGVSPLHF. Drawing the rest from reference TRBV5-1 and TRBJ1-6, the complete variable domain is KAGVTQTPRYLIKTRGQQVTLSCSPISGHRSVSWYQQTPGQGLQFLFEYFSETQRNKGNFPGRFSGRQFSNSRSEMNVSTLELGDSALYLCASSLEAGTGVSPLHFGNGTRLTVT.

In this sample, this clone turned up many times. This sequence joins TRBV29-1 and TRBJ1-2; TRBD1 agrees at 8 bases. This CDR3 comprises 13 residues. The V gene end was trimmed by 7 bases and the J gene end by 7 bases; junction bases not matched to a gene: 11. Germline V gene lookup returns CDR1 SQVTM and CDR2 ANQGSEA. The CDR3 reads CSASTGAKAGYTF. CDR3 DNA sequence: TGCAGCGCTTCGACAGGGGCTAAAGCTGGCTACACCTTC.

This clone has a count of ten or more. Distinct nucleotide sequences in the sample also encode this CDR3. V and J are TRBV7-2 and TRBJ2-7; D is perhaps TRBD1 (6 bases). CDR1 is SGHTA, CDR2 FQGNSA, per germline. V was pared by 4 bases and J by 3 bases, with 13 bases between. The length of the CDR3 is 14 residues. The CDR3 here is CASSWSRDIYEQYF. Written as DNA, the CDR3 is TGTGCCAGCAGCTGGTCCCGGGACATCTACGAGCAGTACTTC.

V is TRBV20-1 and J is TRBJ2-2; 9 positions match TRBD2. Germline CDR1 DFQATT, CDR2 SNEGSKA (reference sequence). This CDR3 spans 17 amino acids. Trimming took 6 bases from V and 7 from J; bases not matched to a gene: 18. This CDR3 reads CSAKDSGGRAFVGELFF. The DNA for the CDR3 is TGCAGTGCGAAGGATTCTGGCGGGAGGGCCTTTGTCGGGGAGCTGTTTTTT.